Below, 26 T cell receptor beta chains from the same sample are listed, as sequenced in a study of OX40 agonist ivuxolimab in advanced cancers. Sequenced by immunoSEQ multiplex PCR; TCRdb stores in-frame clones only, minus some. This table has about 61,000 clones, under 85% appearing once. The sequences come from CD4+ or CD8+ T cells sorted from blood, collected in a trial of the OX40 agonist ivuxolimab. The receptor source for this set is an adult with an advanced solid tumor such as melanoma, head and neck, liver or kidney cancer.

The gene calls are TRBV5-1 and TRBJ2-5, with 7 bases matching TRBD2. Per the germline V gene, CDR1 is SGHRS and CDR2 is YFSETQ. The length of the CDR3 is 16 residues. V lost 0 bases, J lost 5 bases, and 10 bases stayed unmatched. CDR3 DNA sequence: TGCGCCAGCAGCTTGGCCCCTGGGGAGGGGATGGAGACCCAGTACTTC. As protein: CASSLAPGEGMETQYF.

The chain is built from TRBV7-3 and TRBJ1-1, with D perhaps TRBD1 (6 bases). The germline CDR1 and CDR2 sequences are SGHTA and FQGTGA. V was shortened by 5 bases and J by 8 bases, with 15 bases between the two germline ends. The CDR3 covers 13 residues. The chain's CDR3 is CASSTHPGTEAFF. In nucleotides, the CDR3 is TGTGCCAGCAGCACGCATCCCGGGACAGAAGCTTTCTTT.

The V call is TRBV7-9, the J call TRBJ1-2; D is unresolved. There are 13 residues in the CDR3. The germline V gene has CDR1 SEHNR and CDR2 FQNEAQ (reference sequence). V lost 5 bases and J lost 8, with 15 bases in between. CDR3 residues: CASSRPVLGGYTF. CDR3 coding DNA: TGTGCCAGCAGCCGACCCGTTTTGGGCGGCTACACCTTC.

About this clone itself: One end of the junction fails to match germline, which may point to a read error. The genes are TRBV30 and TRBJ1-2; D remains ambiguous. The V gene's germline CDR1 is GTSNPN and CDR2 SVGIG (reference sequence). The CDR3 totals 10 residues. The CDR3 nucleotides read TGTGCCTGGGGTGTCCTCTTCTACACCTTC. As protein: CAWGVLFYTF. The full variable domain, with the rest looked up from reference TRBV30 and TRBJ1-2, is SQTIHQWPATLVQPVGSPLSLECTVEGTSNPNLYWYRQAAGRGLQLLFYSVGIGQISSEVPQNLSASRPQDRQFILSSKKLLLSDSGFYLCAWGVLFYTFGSGTRLTVV.

The chain recombines TRBV7-2 with TRBJ1-2; 7 bases agree with TRBD1. V shed 1 base, J shed 6 bases, and the junction held 5 bases outside the gene matches. The CDR3 length is 14 residues. CDR1 SGHTA and CDR2 FQGNSA come from the germline V gene. The CDR3 loop is CASSLVGGGDGYTF. CDR3 coding DNA: TGTGCCAGCAGCTTAGTGGGAGGGGGCGATGGCTACACCTTC.

This chain connects TRBV2 to TRBJ1-3; a weak D match, TRBD1 (5 bases). V was cut by 6 bases and J by 1 base, with 10 bases left in between. The CDR3 is 14 amino acids. Germline values: CDR1 SNHLY, CDR2 FYNNEI. The CDR3: CASRVGGSGNTIYF. For the CDR3, the DNA is TGTGCCAGCAGAGTTGGGGGATCTGGAAACACCATATATTTT.

V is TRBV18 and J is TRBJ2-3, with D hard to call. Trimming shortened V by 3 bases and J by 2 bases, and 6 bases separated the two germline ends. Germline V gene sequence: CDR1 KGHSH, CDR2 LQKENI. This CDR3 spans 13 amino acids. The CDR3 reads CASSPENTDTQYF. In DNA, the CDR3 is TGTGCCAGCTCACCCGAAAACACAGATACGCAGTATTTT.

The chain carries TRBV6-4 and TRBJ2-6, with a weak D call TRBD1 (6 bases). V was pared by 5 bases and J by 3 bases, with 8 bases between. Germline lookup yields CDR1 MRHNA and CDR2 SNTAGT. The CDR3 totals 14 residues. CDR3 region: CASSYRVGANVLTF. CDR3 bases: TGTGCCAGCAGTTACAGGGTTGGGGCCAACGTCCTGACTTTC.

The V gene is TRBV28, the J gene TRBJ2-2, with 8 bases identical to TRBD2. Trimming cost V 8 bases and J 4 bases; bases outside gene matches: 9. CDR3 length equals 15 residues. CDR1 is MDHEN, CDR2 SYDVKM, per germline. This chain's CDR3 is CASASGGTGTGELFF. The CDR3 DNA reads as TGTGCCAGCGCCTCGGGGGGGACGGGCACCGGGGAGCTGTTTTTT.

CDR3 nucleotides: TGTGCCAGCAGTTCCGGGACAGGGCCTGAAAAACTGTTTTTT. Its translation is CASSSGTGPEKLFF. The V and J genes are TRBV28 and TRBJ1-4; TRBD1 matches at 9 bases. The CDR3 contains 14 residues. Germline V CDR1 and CDR2: MDHEN, SYDVKM. The junction had 4 bases not matched to a gene; V was cut back by 4 bases and J by 7 bases.

The chain employs TRBV7-2 and TRBJ2-1; the D gene is possibly TRBD2 (5 bases). The CDR3 has 15 residues. With 6 bases removed from V and 1 base from J, the gap between germline ends came to 13 bases. From germline, CDR1 is SGHTA and CDR2 FQGNSA. This chain's CDR3 is CASRAELVSYNEQFF. CDR3 DNA: TGTGCCAGCAGGGCCGAACTAGTTTCCTACAATGAGCAGTTCTTC.

The CDR3 DNA reads as TGTGCCTGGAGAGTGATAGGGCGCTACGAGCAGTACTTC. Its translation is CAWRVIGRYEQYF. The chain uses TRBV30 and TRBJ2-7; D unresolved. The CDR3 is 13 residues long. Trimming pared 3 bases from V and 3 bases from J, leaving 12 bases between. From germline, CDR1 is GTSNPN and CDR2 SVGIG (reference sequence).

This chain connects TRBV18 to TRBJ2-5, with a tentative D call TRBD2 (6 bases). The V gene's germline CDR1 is KGHSH and CDR2 LQKENI. The V and J ends lost 6 bases and 1 base respectively, with 15 bases between them. The CDR3 extends over 15 amino acids. The CDR3 is CASSRGGDIQETQYF. The CDR3 bases are TGTGCCAGCTCCCGTGGCGGGGATATCCAAGAGACCCAGTACTTC.

The rearrangement uses TRBV5-6 and TRBJ1-2; D might be TRBD1 (6 bases). V was cut by 4 bases and J by 5 bases, with 24 bases left in between. The germline V gene has CDR1 SGHDT and CDR2 YYEEEE. The CDR3 runs 17 residues. In nucleotides, the CDR3 is TGTGCCAGCAGCCCCAGGGGTACAGGGCTGTTCTTGTATGGCTACACCTTC. As protein: CASSPRGTGLFLYGYTF.

The chain couples TRBV7-8 to TRBJ1-3; D is perhaps TRBD1 (5 bases). The germline gives CDR1 SGHVS, CDR2 FQNEAQ. Trimming took off 5 bases at V and 0 bases at J, with 14 bases between the two ends. The CDR3 loop spans 16 amino acids. The CDR3 region has the DNA TGTGCCAGCAGCCTTCAACAGGCCTACTCTGGAAACACCATATATTTT. It is translated as CASSLQQAYSGNTIYF.

This chain uses TRBV11-3 with TRBJ2-2; D uncertain. Per the germline V gene, CDR1 is SGHNT and CDR2 is YENEEA. The CDR3 extends over 14 amino acids. Deletions cut 2 bases from V and 6 bases from J, with 10 bases between. In DNA form, the CDR3 reads TGTGCCAGCAGCTTAACCGCGCAGGCCGGGGAGCTGTTTTTT. Its translation: CASSLTAQAGELFF.

This chain connects TRBV5-6 to TRBJ2-4; D call uncertain. Germline CDR1 is SGHDT and CDR2 is YYEEEE. The length of the CDR3 is 13 residues. V was shortened by 4 bases and J by 7 bases, with 12 bases between the two germline ends. This CDR3 is CASSPNGDNIQYF. CDR3 DNA sequence: TGTGCCAGCAGCCCCAATGGTGATAACATTCAGTACTTC.

The chain couples TRBV4-3 to TRBJ1-2; 8 bases are a match to TRBD1. Germline V CDR1 and CDR2: LGHNA, YSLEER. V dropped 1 base and J dropped 12; count of bases not matched to a gene: 10. The CDR3 length is 14 residues. The CDR3 here is CASSQGRMDRVNTF. DNA for the CDR3: TGCGCCAGCAGCCAAGGGAGGATGGACAGGGTAAACACCTTC.

This sequence joins TRBV19 and TRBJ2-5; no definite D call. Between the trimmed V and J ends, which lost 3 bases and 2 bases, there was a span of 7 bases. Germline V gene lookup returns CDR1 LNHDA and CDR2 SQIVND (reference sequence). This CDR3 contains 13 residues. CDR3 DNA sequence: TGTGCCAGTAGTATCCAGATACAAGAGACCCAGTACTTC. This gives the protein CASSIQIQETQYF.

The V and J genes are TRBV6-1 and TRBJ2-2; a possible D gene is TRBD2 (5 bases). The CDR3 consists of 16 residues. Germline V gene lookup returns CDR1 MNHNS and CDR2 SASEGT. V lost 2 bases to trimming and J lost 1 base, with 11 bases between them. CDR3 protein: CASSELASGNTGELFF. The CDR3 DNA reads as TGTGCCAGCAGTGAATTGGCAAGCGGGAACACCGGGGAGCTGTTTTTT.

V is TRBV7-2 and J is TRBJ1-2; 7 bases fit TRBD1. The junction had 10 bases not matched to a gene; V was cut back by 3 bases and J by 0 bases. The CDR3 contains 17 residues. Germline loops: CDR1 SGHTA, CDR2 FQGNSA. CDR3 protein: CASSFRDSWTTNYGYTF. CDR3 bases: TGTGCCAGCAGCTTTAGGGACAGTTGGACAACTAACTATGGCTACACCTTC.

This clone has a handful of counts. The CDR3 region has the DNA TGTGCCAGCAGCCCGTCAGGGGGAACTGAAGCTTTCTTT. Translating gives CASSPSGGTEAFF. The chain is built from TRBV4-2 and TRBJ1-1, with 7 bases lining up with TRBD1. This CDR3 comprises 13 residues. Germline CDR1 LGHNA, CDR2 YNFKEQ. V shed 4 bases, J shed 5 bases, and the junction held 4 bases outside the gene matches.

V and J are TRBV11-1 and TRBJ2-3, with D unresolved. This CDR3 spans 14 amino acids. Trimming stripped 0 bases from V and 0 bases from J, with 4 bases between. CDR1 and CDR2 from the germline V gene are SGHAT and FQDESV (reference sequence). DNA for the CDR3: TGTGCCAGCAGCTTAGCGTACAGCACAGATACGCAGTATTTT. Translating it yields CASSLAYSTDTQYF. Looking up the rest from reference TRBV11-1 and TRBJ2-3 gives the full variable domain: EAEVAQSPRYKITEKSQAVAFWCDPISGHATLYWYRQILGQGPELLVQFQDESVVDDSQLPKDRFSAERLKGVDSTLKIQPAELGDSAMYLCASSLAYSTDTQYFGPGTRLTVL.

This clone was recorded once. The J gene is TRBJ2-1, the V gene TRBV4-2; 7 bases are shared with TRBD1. The J segment lost 6 bases and the V segment lost 3 bases, leaving 8 bases of the junction unmatched. The CDR3 sequence is 15 residues long. The germline CDR1 and CDR2 sequences are LGHNA and YNFKEQ. Written as DNA, the CDR3 is TGTGCCAGCAGCCAGGTAGACAGGGACGGCAATGAGCAGTTCTTC. Protein: CASSQVDRDGNEQFF.

The chain carries TRBV30 and TRBJ2-7; D unclear. With 5 bases removed from V and 0 bases from J, the gap between germline ends came to 11 bases. The CDR3 spans 13 residues. Looked up from germline, CDR1 is GTSNPN and CDR2 is SVGIG (reference sequence). The CDR3 loop is CAWAPSSSYEQYF. The CDR3 DNA reads TGTGCCTGGGCGCCCTCTAGCTCCTACGAGCAGTACTTC.

The chain couples TRBV7-9 to TRBJ1-2; D is possibly TRBD1 (6 bases). The ends were cut back, 5 bases at V and 7 bases at J, with 17 bases in the middle. This CDR3 contains 14 residues. Germline V gene lookup returns CDR1 SEHNR and CDR2 FQNEAQ (reference sequence). The CDR3 sequence: CASSEESRGGGYTF. DNA for the CDR3: TGTGCCAGCAGCGAGGAGTCCAGGGGCGGTGGCTACACCTTC. Complete variable domain (other parts from reference TRBV7-9 and TRBJ1-2): DTGVSQNPRHKITKRGQNVTFRCDPISEHNRLYWYRQTLGQGPEFLTYFQNEAQLEKSRLLSDRFSAERPKGSFSTLEIQRTEQGDSAMYLCASSEESRGGGYTFGSGTRLTVV.